This T cell receptor (beta chain) stems from a study of OX40 agonist ivuxolimab in advanced cancers. Findings and caveats of the study: Expanded clones were, on average, more numerous among CD8+ T cells than CD4+. Researchers did not determine the expanded peripheral T cells' antigen specificity.

Details on this clone: What it binds is unknown.

Samples were taken at baseline and on day 1 of cycles 4 and 7. The CDR3 runs to 12 residues. V was trimmed by 5 bases and J by 5 bases, leaving 9 bases between them. The germline V gene encodes CDR1 SGHTA and CDR2 FQGNSA. The protocol was immunoSEQ multiplex PCR, while the TCRdb copy is restricted to in-frame clones and leaves out a portion. This table has 65,000 to 95,000 clones, approximately 80% appearing once. This TCR was sampled from an adult with an advanced solid tumor such as melanoma, head and neck, liver or kidney cancer. J is TRBJ1-1 and V is TRBV7-2; the D is unclear. Sequenced here: CD4+ or CD8+ T cells sorted from blood, sampled in a trial of the OX40 agonist ivuxolimab. CDR3 DNA sequence: TGTGCCAGCAGCCTATCTAGGACTGAAGCTTTCTTT. This gives the protein CASSLSRTEAFF.